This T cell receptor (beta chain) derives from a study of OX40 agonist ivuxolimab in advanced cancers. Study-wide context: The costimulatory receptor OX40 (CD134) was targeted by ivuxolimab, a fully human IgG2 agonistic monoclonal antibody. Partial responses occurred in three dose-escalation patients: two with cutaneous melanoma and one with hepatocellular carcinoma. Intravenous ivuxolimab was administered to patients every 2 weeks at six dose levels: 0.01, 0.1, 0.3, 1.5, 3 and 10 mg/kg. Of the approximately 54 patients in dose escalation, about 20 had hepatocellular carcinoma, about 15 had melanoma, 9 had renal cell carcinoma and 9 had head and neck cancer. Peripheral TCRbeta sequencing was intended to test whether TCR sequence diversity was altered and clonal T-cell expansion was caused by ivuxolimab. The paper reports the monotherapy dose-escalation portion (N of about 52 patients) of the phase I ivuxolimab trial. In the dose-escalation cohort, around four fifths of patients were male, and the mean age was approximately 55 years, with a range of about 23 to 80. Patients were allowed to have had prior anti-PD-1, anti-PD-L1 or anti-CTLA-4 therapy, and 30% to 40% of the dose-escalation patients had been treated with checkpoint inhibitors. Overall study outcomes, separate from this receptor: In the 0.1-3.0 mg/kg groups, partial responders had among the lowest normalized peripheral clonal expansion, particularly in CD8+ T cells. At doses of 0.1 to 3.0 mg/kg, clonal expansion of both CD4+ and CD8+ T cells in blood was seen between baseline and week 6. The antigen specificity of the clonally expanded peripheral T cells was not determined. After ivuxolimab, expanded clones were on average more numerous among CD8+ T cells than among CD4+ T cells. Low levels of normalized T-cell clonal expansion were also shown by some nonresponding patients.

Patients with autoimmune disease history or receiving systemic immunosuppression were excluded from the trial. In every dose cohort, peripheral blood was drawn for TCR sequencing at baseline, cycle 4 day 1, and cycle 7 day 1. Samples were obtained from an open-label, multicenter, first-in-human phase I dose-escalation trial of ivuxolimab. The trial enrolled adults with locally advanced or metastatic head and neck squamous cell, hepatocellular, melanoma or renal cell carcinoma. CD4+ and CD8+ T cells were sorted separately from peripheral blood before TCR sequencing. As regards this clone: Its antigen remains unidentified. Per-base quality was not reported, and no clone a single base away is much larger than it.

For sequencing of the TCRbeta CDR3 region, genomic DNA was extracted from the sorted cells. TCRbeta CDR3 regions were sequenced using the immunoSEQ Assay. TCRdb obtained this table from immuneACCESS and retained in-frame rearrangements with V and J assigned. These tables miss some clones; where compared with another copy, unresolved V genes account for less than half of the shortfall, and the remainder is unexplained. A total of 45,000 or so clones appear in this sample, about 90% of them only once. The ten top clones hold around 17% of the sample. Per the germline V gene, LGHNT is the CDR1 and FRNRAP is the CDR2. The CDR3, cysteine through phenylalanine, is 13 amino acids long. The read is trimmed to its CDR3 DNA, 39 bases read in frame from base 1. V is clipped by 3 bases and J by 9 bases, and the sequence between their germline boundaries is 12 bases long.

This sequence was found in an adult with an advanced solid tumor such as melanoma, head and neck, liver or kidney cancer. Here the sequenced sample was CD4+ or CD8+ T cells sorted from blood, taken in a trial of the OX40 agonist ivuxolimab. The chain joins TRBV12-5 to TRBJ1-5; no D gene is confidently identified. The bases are TGTGCTAGTGGTTTAAGTAGCATTCGGCCCCAGCATTTT. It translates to CASGLSSIRPQHF.